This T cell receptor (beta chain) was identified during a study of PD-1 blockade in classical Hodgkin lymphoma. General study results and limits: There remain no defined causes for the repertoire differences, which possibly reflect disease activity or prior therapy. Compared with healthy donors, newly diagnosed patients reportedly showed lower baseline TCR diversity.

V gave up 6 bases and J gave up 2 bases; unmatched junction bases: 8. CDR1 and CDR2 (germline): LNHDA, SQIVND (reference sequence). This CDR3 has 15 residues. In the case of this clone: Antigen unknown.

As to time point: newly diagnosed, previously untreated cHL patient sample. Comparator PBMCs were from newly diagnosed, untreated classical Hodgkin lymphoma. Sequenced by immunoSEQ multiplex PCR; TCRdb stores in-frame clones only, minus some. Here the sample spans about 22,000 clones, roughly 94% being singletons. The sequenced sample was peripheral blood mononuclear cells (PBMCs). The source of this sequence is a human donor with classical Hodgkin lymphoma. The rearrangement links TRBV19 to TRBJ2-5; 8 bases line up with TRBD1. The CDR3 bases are TGTGCCAGTAGCCCCCTCAACAGGGGGCAAGAGACCCAGTACTTC. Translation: CASSPLNRGQETQYF.